This T cell receptor beta chain was captured in a study of T-cell memory formation after mild COVID-19. One entry per CDR3 protein, called by TCRdb with MiXCR from the 5' RACE reads. This repertoire shows more than 250,000 distinct CDR3 sequences, approximately 19% found once; its top ten account for under 30%. Germline V gene lookup returns CDR1 SGHRS and CDR2 YFSETQ. CDR3 length: 14 amino acids. Trimming shortened V by 4 bases and J by 5 bases, and 14 bases separated the two germline ends. This clonotype was found a few times. Specimen: PBMCs or a T cell subset sorted from them (not recorded which). The clonotype comes from a man between 18 and 29 years old who had mild COVID-19 (a few samples of this study predate the infection). Cell type and time point are not known. The V call is TRBV5-1, the J call TRBJ2-3, with D perhaps TRBD2 (5 bases). The CDR3 nucleotides are TGCGCCAGCAGCCCGGACGACGGGGAAGATACGCAGTATTTT. Protein product: CASSPDDGEDTQYF.